This T cell receptor beta chain was retrieved from a study of cytomegalovirus exposure and HLA in healthy donors. In the study overall: Around 89 million unique TCRs from HLA-typed donors made up an early data release. Broader study findings: The dataset shows that most TCR sequences were rare, while some public TCRs occurred in many donors.

The CDR3 consists of 15 residues. V trimming: 1 base; J trimming: 3 bases; junction bases outside the gene matches: 2. The V gene's germline CDR1 is LGHNA and CDR2 YSLEER. The primer mix had 60 Vbeta and 13 Jbeta primers. Profiling relied on immunoSEQ multiplex PCR, and the TCRdb table lists in-frame clones only, not all of them. The sample lists some 110,000 clones; around 82% were seen once. With respect to this clone: No antigen is known for it.

The sample was PBMCs. The V gene is TRBV4-3, the J gene TRBJ2-3; 9 positions agree with TRBD1. This receptor was taken from a man between 50 and 59 years old in good health and CMV-seronegative. The CDR3 DNA reads as TGCGCCAGCAGCCAAGGACAGGGGGTTACAGATACGCAGTATTTT. Its protein product is CASSQGQGVTDTQYF.